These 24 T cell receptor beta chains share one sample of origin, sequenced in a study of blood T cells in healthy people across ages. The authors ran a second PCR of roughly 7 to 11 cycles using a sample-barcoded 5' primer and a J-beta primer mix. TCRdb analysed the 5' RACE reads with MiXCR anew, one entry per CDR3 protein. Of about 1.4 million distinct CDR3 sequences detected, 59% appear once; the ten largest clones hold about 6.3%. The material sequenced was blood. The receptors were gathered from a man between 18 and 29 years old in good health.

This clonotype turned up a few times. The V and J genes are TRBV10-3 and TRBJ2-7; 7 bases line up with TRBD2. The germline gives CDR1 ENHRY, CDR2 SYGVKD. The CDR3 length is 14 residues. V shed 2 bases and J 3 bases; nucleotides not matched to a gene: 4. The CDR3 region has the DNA TGTGCCATCAGTGAGGCTAGCGGAGACTACGAGCAGTACTTC. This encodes CAISEASGDYEQYF.

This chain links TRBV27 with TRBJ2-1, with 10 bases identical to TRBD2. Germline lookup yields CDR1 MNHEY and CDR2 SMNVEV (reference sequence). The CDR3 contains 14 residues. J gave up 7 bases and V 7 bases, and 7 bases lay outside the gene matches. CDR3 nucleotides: TGTGCCAGCAAGGCGCTAGCGGGAGATAATGAGCAGTTCTTC. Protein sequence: CASKALAGDNEQFF.

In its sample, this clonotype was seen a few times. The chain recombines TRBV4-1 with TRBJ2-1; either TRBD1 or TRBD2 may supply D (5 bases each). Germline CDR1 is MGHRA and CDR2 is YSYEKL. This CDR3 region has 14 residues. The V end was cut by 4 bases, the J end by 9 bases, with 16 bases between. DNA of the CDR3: TGCGCCAGCAGCCCACCATGGGACGTCGGTGAGCAGTTCTTC. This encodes CASSPPWDVGEQFF.

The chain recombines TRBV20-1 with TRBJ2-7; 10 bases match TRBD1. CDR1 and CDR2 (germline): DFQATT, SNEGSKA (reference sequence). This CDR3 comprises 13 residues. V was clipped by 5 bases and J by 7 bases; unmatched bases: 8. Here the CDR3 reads CSAWTGGIKEQYF. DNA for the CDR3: TGCAGTGCTTGGACAGGGGGAATAAAAGAGCAGTACTTC.

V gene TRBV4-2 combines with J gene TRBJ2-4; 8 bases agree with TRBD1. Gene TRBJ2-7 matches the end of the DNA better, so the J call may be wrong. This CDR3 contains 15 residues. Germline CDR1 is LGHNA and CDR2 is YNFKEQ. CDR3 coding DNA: TGTGCCAGCAGCCAGGTAGGACAGGGTAGTGTCGAGCAGTACTTC. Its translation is CASSQVGQGSVEQYF.

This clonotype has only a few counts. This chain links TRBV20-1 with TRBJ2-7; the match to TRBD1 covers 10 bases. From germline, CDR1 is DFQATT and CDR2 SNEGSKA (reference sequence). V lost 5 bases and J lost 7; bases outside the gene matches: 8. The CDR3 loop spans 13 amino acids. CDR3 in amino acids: CSAHSGTGEEQYF. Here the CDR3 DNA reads TGCAGTGCTCACTCCGGGACAGGGGAGGAGCAGTACTTC.

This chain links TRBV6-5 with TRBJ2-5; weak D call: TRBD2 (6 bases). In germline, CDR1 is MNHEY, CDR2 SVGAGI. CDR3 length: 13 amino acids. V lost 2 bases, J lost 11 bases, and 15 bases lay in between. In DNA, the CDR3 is TGTGCCAGCAGTTACGAAACTAGCAATGAGCAGTACTTC. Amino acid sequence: CASSYETSNEQYF.

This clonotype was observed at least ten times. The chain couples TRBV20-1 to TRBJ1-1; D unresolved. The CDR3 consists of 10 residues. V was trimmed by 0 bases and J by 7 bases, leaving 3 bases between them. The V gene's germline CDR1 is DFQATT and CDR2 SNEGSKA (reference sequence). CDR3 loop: CSARDSEAFF. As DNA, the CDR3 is TGCAGTGCTAGAGACAGTGAAGCTTTCTTT.

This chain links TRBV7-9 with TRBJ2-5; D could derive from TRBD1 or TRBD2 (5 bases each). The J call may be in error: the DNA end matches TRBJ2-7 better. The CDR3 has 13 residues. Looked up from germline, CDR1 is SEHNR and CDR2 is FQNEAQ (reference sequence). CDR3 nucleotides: TGTGCCAGCAGCGCCCCCAGGGAGCACGAGCAGTACTTC. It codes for CASSAPREHEQYF.

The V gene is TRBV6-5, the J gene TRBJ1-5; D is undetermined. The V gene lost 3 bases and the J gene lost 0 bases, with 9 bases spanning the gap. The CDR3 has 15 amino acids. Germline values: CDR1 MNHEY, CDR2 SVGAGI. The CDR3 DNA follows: TGTGCCAGCAGTTATTCGGGCGCTAGCAATCAGCCCCAGCATTTT. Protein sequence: CASSYSGASNQPQHF.

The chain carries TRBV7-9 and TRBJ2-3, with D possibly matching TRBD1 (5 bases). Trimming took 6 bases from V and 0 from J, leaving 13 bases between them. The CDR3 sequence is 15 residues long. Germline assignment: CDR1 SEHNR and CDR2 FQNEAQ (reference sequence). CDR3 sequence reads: CASRFYQGSTDTQYF. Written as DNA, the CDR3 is TGTGCCAGCAGGTTTTATCAGGGTAGCACAGATACGCAGTATTTT.

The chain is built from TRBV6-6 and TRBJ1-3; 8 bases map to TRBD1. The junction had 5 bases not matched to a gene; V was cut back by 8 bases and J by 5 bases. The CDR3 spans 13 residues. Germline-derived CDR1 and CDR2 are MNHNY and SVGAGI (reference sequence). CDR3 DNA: TGTGCCAGCTTGGGACAGGATCGAAACACCATATATTTT. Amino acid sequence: CASLGQDRNTIYF.

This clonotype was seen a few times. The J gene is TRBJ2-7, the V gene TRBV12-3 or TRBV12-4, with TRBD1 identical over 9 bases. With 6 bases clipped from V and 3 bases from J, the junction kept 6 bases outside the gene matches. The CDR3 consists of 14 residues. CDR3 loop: CASSRQGGVYEQYF. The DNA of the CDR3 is TGTGCCAGCAGCCGACAGGGGGGAGTCTACGAGCAGTACTTC.

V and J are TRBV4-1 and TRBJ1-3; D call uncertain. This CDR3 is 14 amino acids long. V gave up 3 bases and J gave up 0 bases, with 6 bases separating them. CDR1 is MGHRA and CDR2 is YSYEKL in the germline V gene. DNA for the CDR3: TGCGCCAGCAGCCACGACATCTCTGGAAACACCATATATTTT. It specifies CASSHDISGNTIYF.

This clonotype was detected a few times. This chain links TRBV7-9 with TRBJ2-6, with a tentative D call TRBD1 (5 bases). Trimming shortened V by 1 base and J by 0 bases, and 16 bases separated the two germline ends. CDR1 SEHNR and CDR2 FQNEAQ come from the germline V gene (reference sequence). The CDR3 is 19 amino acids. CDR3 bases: TGTGCCAGCAGCTTAGGCGCTGCAGGGCCAACCTCTGGGGCCAACGTCCTGACTTTC. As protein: CASSLGAAGPTSGANVLTF.

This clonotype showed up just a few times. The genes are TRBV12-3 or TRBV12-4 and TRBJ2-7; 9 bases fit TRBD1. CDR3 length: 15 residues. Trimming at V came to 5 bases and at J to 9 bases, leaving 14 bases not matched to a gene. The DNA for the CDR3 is TGTGCCAGCAGTCAATGGGACAGGGCCCGCTATGGGCAGTACTTC. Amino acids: CASSQWDRARYGQYF.

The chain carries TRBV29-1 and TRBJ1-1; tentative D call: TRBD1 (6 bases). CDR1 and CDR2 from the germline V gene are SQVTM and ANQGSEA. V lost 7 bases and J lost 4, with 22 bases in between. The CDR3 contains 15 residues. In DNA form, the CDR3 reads TGCAGCGGTGAGGGCCTCAAGACGGGGGCCACTGAAGCTTTCTTT. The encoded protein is CSGEGLKTGATEAFF. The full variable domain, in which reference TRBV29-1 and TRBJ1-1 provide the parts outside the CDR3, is SAVISQKPSRDICQRGTSLTIQCQVDSQVTMMFWYRQQPGQSLTLIATANQGSEATYESGFVIDKFPISRPNLTFSTLTVSNMSPEDSSIYLCSGEGLKTGATEAFFGQGTRLTVV.

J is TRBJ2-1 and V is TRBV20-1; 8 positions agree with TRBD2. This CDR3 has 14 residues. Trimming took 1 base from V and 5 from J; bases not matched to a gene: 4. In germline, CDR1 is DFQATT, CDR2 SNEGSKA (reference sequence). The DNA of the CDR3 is TGCAGTGCTAGAGTTAGCGGGGCAAACAATGAGCAGTTCTTC. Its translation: CSARVSGANNEQFF.

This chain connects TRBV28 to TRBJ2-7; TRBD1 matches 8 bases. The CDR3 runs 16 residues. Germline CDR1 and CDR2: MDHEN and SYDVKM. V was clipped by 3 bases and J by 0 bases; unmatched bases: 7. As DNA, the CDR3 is TGTGCCAGCAGTTTCCGCACAGGGGGGAGCTCCTACGAGCAGTACTTC. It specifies CASSFRTGGSSYEQYF. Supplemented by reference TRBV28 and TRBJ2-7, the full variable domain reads DVKVTQSSRYLVKRTGEKVFLECVQDMDHENMFWYRQDPGLGLRLIYFSYDVKMKEKGDIPEGYSVSREKKERFSLILESASTNQTSMYLCASSFRTGGSSYEQYFGPGTRLTVT.

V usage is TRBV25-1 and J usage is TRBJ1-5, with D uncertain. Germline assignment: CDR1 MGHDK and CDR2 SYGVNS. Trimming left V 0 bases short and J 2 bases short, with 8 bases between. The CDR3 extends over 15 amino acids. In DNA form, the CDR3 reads TGTGCCAGCAGTGAATATGGTATGGGCAATCAGCCCCAGCATTTT. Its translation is CASSEYGMGNQPQHF.

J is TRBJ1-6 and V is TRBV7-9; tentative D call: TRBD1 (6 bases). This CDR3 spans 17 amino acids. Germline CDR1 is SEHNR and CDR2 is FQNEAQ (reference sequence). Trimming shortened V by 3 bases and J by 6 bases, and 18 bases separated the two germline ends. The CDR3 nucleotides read TGTGCCAGCAGCTTCCCCGTGGGGGGCGACCCTAATTCACCCCTCCACTTT. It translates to CASSFPVGGDPNSPLHF.

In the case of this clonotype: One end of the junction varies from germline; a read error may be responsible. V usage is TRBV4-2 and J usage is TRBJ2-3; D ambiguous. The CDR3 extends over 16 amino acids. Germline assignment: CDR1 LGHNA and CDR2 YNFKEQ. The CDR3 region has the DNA TGTGCCAGCAGCCAAGCGTATGGAGAAAGCACAGAGACGCAGTATTTT. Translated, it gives CASSQAYGESTETQYF.

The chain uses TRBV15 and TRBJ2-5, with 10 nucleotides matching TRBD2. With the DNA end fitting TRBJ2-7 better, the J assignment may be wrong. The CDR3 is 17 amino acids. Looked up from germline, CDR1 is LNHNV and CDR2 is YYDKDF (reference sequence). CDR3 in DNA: TGTGCCACCAGCAGAGATGCGGCTAGCGGGGGTCTCTACGAGCAGTACTTC. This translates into CATSRDAASGGLYEQYF.

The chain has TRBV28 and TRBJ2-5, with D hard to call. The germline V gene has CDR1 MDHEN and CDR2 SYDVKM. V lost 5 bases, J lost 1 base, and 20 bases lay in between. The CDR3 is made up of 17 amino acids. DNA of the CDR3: TGTGCCAGCAGTCCCCCCCCAATAGGACGGACCCAAGAGACCCAGTACTTC. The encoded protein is CASSPPPIGRTQETQYF.